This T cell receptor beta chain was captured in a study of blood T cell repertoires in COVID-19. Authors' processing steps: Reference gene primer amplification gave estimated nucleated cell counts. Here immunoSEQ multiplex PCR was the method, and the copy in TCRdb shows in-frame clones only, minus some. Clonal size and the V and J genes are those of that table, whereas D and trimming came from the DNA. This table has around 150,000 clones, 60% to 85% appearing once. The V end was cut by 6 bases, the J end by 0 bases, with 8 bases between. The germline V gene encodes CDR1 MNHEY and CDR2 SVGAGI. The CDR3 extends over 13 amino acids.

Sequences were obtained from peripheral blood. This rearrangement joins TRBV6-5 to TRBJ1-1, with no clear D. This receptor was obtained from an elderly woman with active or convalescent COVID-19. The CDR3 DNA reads TGTGCCAGCAGAGATCAGGTGAACACTGAAGCTTTCTTT. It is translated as CASRDQVNTEAFF.